This is a list of T cell receptor beta chains from one sample in a study of blood T cells in healthy people across ages. Via MiXCR, TCRdb re-called the 5' RACE reads, giving one row per CDR3 protein. The sample carries about 1,000,000 distinct CDR3 sequences, more than 40% recorded once. What was sequenced was blood. These receptors were taken from an older woman in good health. The CDR3 runs from the conserved cysteine through the conserved F or W. Fields, in order: clone size, V gene, J gene, D gene, CDR3 protein, CDR3 DNA. A D gene is named only where the DNA matches it firmly. Only some rows state a clone size, as once, few, many or a class for expanded clones.

few	TRBV5-5	TRBJ1-5	.	CASSLIGHPLQPQHF	TGTGCCAGCAGCTTGATCGGACACCCCTTGCAGCCCCAGCATTTT
.	TRBV7-2	TRBJ2-5	TRBD2	CASTLLAGDVRETQYF	TGTGCCAGCACCCTACTAGCGGGAGACGTTAGAGAGACCCAGTACTTC
.	TRBV18	TRBJ2-5	.	CASSPHGGILETQYF	TGTGCCAGCTCACCACATGGGGGGATTTTGGAGACCCAGTACTTC
.	TRBV19	TRBJ1-4	.	CASSTQGSTNEKLFF	TGTGCCAGTAGTACCCAAGGGTCAACTAATGAAAAACTGTTTTTT
.	TRBV4-2	TRBJ2-5	.	CVSSQDPGPSSGGETQYF	TGTGTCAGCAGCCAAGATCCGGGCCCATCCTCTGGGGGAGAGACCCAGTACTTC
.	TRBV7-2	TRBJ2-2	.	CASSLSQPTGELFF	TGTGCCAGCAGCTTATCACAGCCCACCGGGGAGCTGTTTTTT
.	TRBV27	TRBJ2-7	.	CASSANGRNEQYF	TGTGCCAGCAGTGCGAATGGGCGGAATGAGCAGTACTTC
.	TRBV28	TRBJ2-1	TRBD2	CASSLEREAYNEQFF	TGTGCCAGCAGTTTAGAGCGGGAGGCCTACAATGAGCAGTTCTTC
few	TRBV5-1	TRBJ2-4	.	CASSFEGGAGIQYF	TGCGCCAGCAGCTTTGAAGGGGGAGCCGGCATTCAGTACTTC
.	TRBV6-5	TRBJ2-3	.	CASSYRAGGPDTQYF	TGTGCCAGCAGTTACAGAGCGGGTGGGCCAGATACGCAGTATTTT
.	TRBV5-1	TRBJ2-3	TRBD2	CASSWGVAGTDTQYF	TGCGCCAGCAGCTGGGGAGTAGCGGGAACAGATACGCAGTATTTT
.	TRBV10-2	TRBJ2-7	TRBD1	CASPNGTGGYEQYF	TGCGCCAGCCCAAACGGGACAGGGGGGTACGAGCAGTACTTC
few	TRBV20-1	TRBJ2-7	TRBD2	CSALAGGGIYQQYF	TGCAGTGCTTTAGCGGGAGGGGGGATCTACCAGCAGTACTTC
.	TRBV30	TRBJ2-7	.	CAWARDRSYEQYF	TGTGCCTGGGCGAGGGACCGCTCCTACGAGCAGTACTTC
.	TRBV27	TRBJ2-5	.	CASSFHPLGEETQYF	TGTGCCAGCAGTTTCCACCCATTAGGGGAGGAGACCCAGTACTTC
.	TRBV28	TRBJ1-6	.	CASSKGQGVSSPLHF	TGTGCCAGCAGCAAAGGGCAGGGTGTATCATCACCCCTCCACTTT
once	TRBV20-1	TRBJ2-7	.	CSAMWTRPREQYF	TGCAGTGCTATGTGGACTCGTCCGCGGGAGCAGTACTTC
few	TRBV28	TRBJ2-3	TRBD1	CASSFSTGVQDTQYF	TGTGCCAGCAGTTTCTCGACAGGGGTTCAGGATACGCAGTATTTT
.	TRBV10-3	TRBJ1-2	.	CAISDLDSRVNYGYTF	TGTGCCATCAGTGATCTCGACAGCCGAGTTAACTATGGCTACACCTTC
.	TRBV7-2	TRBJ2-7	.	CASSLKAQGEQYF	TGTGCCAGCAGCTTAAAGGCTCAGGGAGAGCAGTACTTC